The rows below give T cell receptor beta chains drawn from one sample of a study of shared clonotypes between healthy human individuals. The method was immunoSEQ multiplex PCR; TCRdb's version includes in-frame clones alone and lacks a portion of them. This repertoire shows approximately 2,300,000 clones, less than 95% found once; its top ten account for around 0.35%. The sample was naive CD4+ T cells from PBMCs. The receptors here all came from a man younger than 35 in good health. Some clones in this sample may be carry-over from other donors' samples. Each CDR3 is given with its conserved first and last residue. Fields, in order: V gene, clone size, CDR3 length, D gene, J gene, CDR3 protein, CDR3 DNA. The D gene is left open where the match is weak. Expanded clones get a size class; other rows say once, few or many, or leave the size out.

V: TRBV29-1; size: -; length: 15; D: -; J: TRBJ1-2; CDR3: CSVIVGQLANYGYTF; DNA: TGCAGCGTCATTGTCGGACAGCTAGCTAACTATGGCTACACCTTC
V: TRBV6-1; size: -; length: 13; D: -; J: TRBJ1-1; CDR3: CASSEVRRDEAFF; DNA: TGTGCCAGCAGTGAAGTACGGCGGGATGAAGCTTTCTTT
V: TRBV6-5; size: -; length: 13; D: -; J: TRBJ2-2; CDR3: CASSTGATGELFF; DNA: TGTGCCAGCAGTACCGGGGCAACCGGGGAGCTGTTTTTT
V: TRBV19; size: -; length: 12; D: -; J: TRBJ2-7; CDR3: CASSTDSTSQYF; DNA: TGTGCCAGTAGTACTGACAGCACTTCGCAGTACTTC
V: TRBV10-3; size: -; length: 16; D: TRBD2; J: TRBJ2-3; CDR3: CAISAGTSGTGDTQYF; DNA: TGTGCCATCAGTGCAGGGACTAGCGGGACGGGAGATACGCAGTATTTT
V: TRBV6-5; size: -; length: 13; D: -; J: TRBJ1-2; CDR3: CASSYRGFRGYTF; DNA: TGTGCCAGCAGTTACCGGGGGTTTAGGGGCTACACCTTC
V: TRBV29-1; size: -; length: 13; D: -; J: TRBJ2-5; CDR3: CSVVGGTVTAQYF; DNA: TGCAGCGTTGTAGGCGGGACGGTCACGGCCCAGTACTTC
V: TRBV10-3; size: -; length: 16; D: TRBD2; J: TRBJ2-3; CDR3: CAISESTGGPTDTQYF; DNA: TGTGCCATCAGTGAGTCGACGGGAGGACCAACAGATACGCAGTATTTT
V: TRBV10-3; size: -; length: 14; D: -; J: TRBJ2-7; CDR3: CAIRPGADGYEQYF; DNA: TGTGCCATCAGACCGGGGGCGGATGGGTACGAGCAGTACTTC
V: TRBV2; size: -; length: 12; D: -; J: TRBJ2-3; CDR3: CATRGVQRTQYF; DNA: TGTGCCACCCGAGGTGTGCAACGGACGCAGTATTTT
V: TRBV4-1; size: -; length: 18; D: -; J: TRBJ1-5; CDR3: CASSQTESPSWAGVTQHF; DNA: TGCGCCAGCAGCCAAACCGAATCGCCTTCTTGGGCCGGGGTGACCCAGCATTTT
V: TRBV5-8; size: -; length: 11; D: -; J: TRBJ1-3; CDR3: CASNPGNTIYF; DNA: TGTGCCAGCAACCCGGGAAACACCATATATTTT
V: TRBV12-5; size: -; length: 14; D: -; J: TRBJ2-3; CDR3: CASGVDLITDTQYF; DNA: TGTGCTAGTGGTGTAGACTTGATCACAGATACGCAGTATTTT
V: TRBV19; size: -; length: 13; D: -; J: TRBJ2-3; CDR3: CASRVASTDTQYF; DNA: TGTGCCAGCAGGGTCGCTAGCACAGATACGCAGTATTTT
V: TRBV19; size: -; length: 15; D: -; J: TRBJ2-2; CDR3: CASSTQGSNTGELFF; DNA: TGTGCCAGTAGTACACAGGGTAGTAACACCGGGGAGCTGTTTTTT
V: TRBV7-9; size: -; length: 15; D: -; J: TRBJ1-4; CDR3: CASSLEAVTNEKLFF; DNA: TGTGCCAGCAGCTTAGAGGCGGTAACTAATGAAAAACTGTTTTTT
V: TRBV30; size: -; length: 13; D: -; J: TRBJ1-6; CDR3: CAWSADRNSPLHF; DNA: TGTGCCTGGAGCGCAGACAGAAATTCACCCCTCCACTTT
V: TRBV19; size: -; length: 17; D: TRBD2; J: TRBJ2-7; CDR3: CASSPSIAGGPPYEQYF; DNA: TGTGCCAGTAGTCCCTCTATAGCGGGAGGTCCCCCCTACGAGCAGTACTTC
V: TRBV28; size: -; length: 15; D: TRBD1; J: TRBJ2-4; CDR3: CASSSDRVAKNIQYF; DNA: TGTGCCAGCAGTTCCGACAGGGTAGCCAAAAACATTCAGTACTTC
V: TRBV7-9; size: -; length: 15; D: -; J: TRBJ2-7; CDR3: CASSSDRKIPYEQYF; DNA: TGTGCCAGCAGCTCGGACAGAAAAATTCCCTACGAGCAGTACTTC
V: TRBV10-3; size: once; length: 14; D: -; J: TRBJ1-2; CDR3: CAISESGGRYGYTF; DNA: TGTGCCATCAGTGAGTCGGGAGGGCGATATGGCTACACCTTC
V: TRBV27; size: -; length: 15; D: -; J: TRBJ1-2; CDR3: CASSKRDGKKDGYTF; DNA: TGTGCCAGCAGCAAGAGGGACGGGAAAAAAGATGGCTACACCTTC
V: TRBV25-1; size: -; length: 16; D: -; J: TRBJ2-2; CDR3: CASSEEQGKGVGELFF; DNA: TGTGCCAGCAGTGAGGAACAGGGTAAAGGGGTCGGGGAGCTGTTTTTT
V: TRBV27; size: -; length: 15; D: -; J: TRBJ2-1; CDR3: CASSSQRQVRNEQFF; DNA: TGTGCCAGCAGTTCCCAGCGACAGGTTCGAAATGAGCAGTTCTTC
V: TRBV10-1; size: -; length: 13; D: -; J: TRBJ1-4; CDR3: CASSESPGEKLFF; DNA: TGCGCCAGCAGTGAGTCTCCTGGCGAAAAACTGTTTTTT
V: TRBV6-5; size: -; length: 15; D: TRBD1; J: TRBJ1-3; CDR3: CARRGHRVDGNTIYF; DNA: TGTGCCAGGAGGGGGCACAGGGTAGATGGAAACACCATATATTTT
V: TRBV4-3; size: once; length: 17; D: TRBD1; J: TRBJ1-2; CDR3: CASSQEVDREIWYGYTF; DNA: TGCGCCAGCAGCCAAGAAGTGGACAGGGAAATTTGGTATGGCTACACCTTC
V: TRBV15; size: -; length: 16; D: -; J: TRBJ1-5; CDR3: CATSRGWENSNQPQHF; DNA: TGTGCCACCAGCAGAGGCTGGGAAAATAGCAATCAGCCCCAGCATTTT
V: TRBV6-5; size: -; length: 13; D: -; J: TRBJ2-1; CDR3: CASKRDQYNEQFF; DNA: TGTGCCAGCAAAAGGGACCAGTACAATGAGCAGTTCTTC
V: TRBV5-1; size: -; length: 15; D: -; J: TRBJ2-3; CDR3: CASSRETGRTDTQYF; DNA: TGCGCCAGCAGCAGGGAGACAGGTCGAACAGATACGCAGTATTTT
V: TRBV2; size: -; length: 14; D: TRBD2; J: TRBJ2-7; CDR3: CASSDAGGPYEQYF; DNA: TGTGCCAGCAGTGATGCGGGAGGGCCCTACGAGCAGTACTTC
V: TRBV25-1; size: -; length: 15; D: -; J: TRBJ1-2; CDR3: CASSDGGALNYGYTF; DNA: TGTGCCAGCAGTGATGGAGGGGCCCTTAACTATGGCTACACCTTC